The 27 T cell receptor beta chains given below trace back to one sample, sequenced in a study of a mutant IDH1 vaccine in newly diagnosed glioma. Time point given: baseline, week 1 (first vaccination visit). As to treatment: pre-vaccination baseline after standard-of-care therapy. The repertoire was sequenced with immunoSEQ multiplex PCR; TCRdb's copy has only in-frame clones and lacks some. The sample carries tens of thousands of clones, more than 80% recorded once. The sample consisted of PBMCs, taken from a glioma patient treated with radiotherapy, temozolomide or both. All receptors come from a man between 40 and 49 years old with glioma.

The V gene is TRBV19, the J gene TRBJ2-3, with TRBD2 identical over 8 bases. CDR3 length: 15 amino acids. Trimming took 3 bases from V and 4 from J; bases not matched to a gene: 6. The germline CDR1 and CDR2 sequences are LNHDA and SQIVND (reference sequence). CDR3 sequence reads: CASSMRIAGPDTQYF. CDR3 nucleotide sequence: TGTGCCAGTAGTATGAGGATAGCGGGACCAGATACGCAGTATTTT.

The rearrangement links TRBV19 to TRBJ2-7; D remains unclear. There are 13 residues in the CDR3. V dropped 3 bases and J dropped 0 bases, with 6 bases sitting between them. CDR1 is LNHDA and CDR2 is SQIVND in the germline V gene (reference sequence). The CDR3 region is CASSIDRSYEQYF. CDR3 nucleotide sequence: TGTGCCAGTAGTATCGACCGCTCCTACGAGCAGTACTTC.

The chain links TRBV19 to TRBJ1-5; TRBD1 matches 7 bases. The J segment lost 1 base and the V segment lost 5 bases, leaving 5 bases of the junction unmatched. Germline lookup yields CDR1 LNHDA and CDR2 SQIVND (reference sequence). CDR3 size: 15 residues. CDR3 loop: CASSQTGRSNQPQHF. Written as DNA, the CDR3 is TGTGCCAGTAGTCAGACAGGGCGGAGCAATCAGCCCCAGCATTTT.

The chain is built from TRBV10-3 and TRBJ1-5, with a weak D call TRBD1 (6 bases). CDR3 length: 13 residues. V was shortened by 7 bases and J by 5 bases, with 12 bases between the two germline ends. Germline assignment: CDR1 ENHRY and CDR2 SYGVKD. CDR3 sequence (DNA): TGTGCCATCAAGGGGGGGACCGATCAGCCCCAGCATTTT. Translated, it gives CAIKGGTDQPQHF.

V usage is TRBV5-1 and J usage is TRBJ1-2, with 10 bases identical to TRBD1. The germline gives CDR1 SGHRS, CDR2 YFSETQ. Trimming cost V 3 bases and J 4 bases; bases outside gene matches: 12. This CDR3 spans 17 amino acids. CDR3 amino acids: CASSSEPPGQGFYGYTF. The CDR3, as DNA: TGCGCCAGCAGCTCTGAGCCACCGGGACAGGGGTTCTATGGCTACACCTTC.

V and J are TRBV27 and TRBJ2-5; TRBD1 or TRBD2 may be the D gene (7 bases each). This CDR3 has 14 residues. V lost 1 base to trimming and J lost 9 bases, with 15 bases between them. Germline CDR1 is MNHEY and CDR2 is SMNVEV (reference sequence). CDR3 sequence (DNA): TGTGCCAGCAGTTTATGGGCCAGGGGGGGGGCCCAGTACTTC. This sequence encodes CASSLWARGGAQYF.

This chain joins TRBV2 and TRBJ1-2, with 10 positions matching TRBD1. The CDR3 has 12 amino acids. The J segment lost 5 bases and the V segment lost 8 bases, leaving 2 bases of the junction unmatched. Germline V gives CDR1 SNHLY, CDR2 FYNNEI. The CDR3 reads CASAGQGYGYTF. The CDR3, as DNA: TGTGCCAGCGCGGGACAGGGGTATGGCTACACCTTC.

V gene TRBV5-4 combines with J gene TRBJ2-7, with unresolved D. V gave up 4 bases and J gave up 4 bases, with 12 bases separating them. Germline loops: CDR1 SGHNT, CDR2 YYREEE (reference sequence). The CDR3 totals 13 residues. The CDR3 DNA sequence: TGTGCCAGCAGCAATCGTTTCAGGTACGAGCAGTACTTC. Protein: CASSNRFRYEQYF.

The chain uses TRBV9 and TRBJ2-2, with 9 bases that match TRBD2. CDR3 length: 16 residues. V lost 3 bases and J lost 2; bases outside the gene matches: 5. Germline CDR1 SGDLS, CDR2 YYNGEE. The CDR3 bases are TGTGCCAGCAGCGCTCCTAGCGGGGCCAACACCGGGGAGCTGTTTTTT. Protein product: CASSAPSGANTGELFF.

The chain uses TRBV6-5 and TRBJ1-3; D gene uncertain. The CDR3 has 13 amino acids. Between the trimmed V and J ends, which lost 3 bases and 4 bases, there was a span of 7 bases. Germline V gene lookup returns CDR1 MNHEY and CDR2 SVGAGI. The CDR3 is CASSYDRGNTIYF. Written as DNA, the CDR3 is TGTGCCAGCAGTTATGATAGAGGAAACACCATATATTTT.

This clone was seen a single time. The chain combines TRBV19 with TRBJ1-5, with D unclear. Germline values: CDR1 LNHDA, CDR2 SQIVND (reference sequence). V dropped 5 bases and J dropped 4 bases, with 15 bases sitting between them. The CDR3 has 15 amino acids. The CDR3 loop is CASSSRVDWNQPQHF. The DNA of the CDR3 is TGTGCCAGTAGTTCACGGGTTGACTGGAATCAGCCCCAGCATTTT. The whole variable domain, remainder taken from reference TRBV19 and TRBJ1-5, is DGGITQSPKYLFRKEGQNVTLSCEQNLNHDAMYWYRQDPGQGLRLIYYSQIVNDFQKGDIAEGYSVSREKKESFPLTVTSAQKNPTAFYLCASSSRVDWNQPQHFGDGTRLSIL.

The sample holds one count of this clone. The CDR3: CASGGGDREAFF. The CDR3 coding sequence is TGTGCCAGCGGGGGTGGGGACCGGGAAGCTTTCTTT. The chain recombines TRBV19 with TRBJ1-1, with D possibly being TRBD1 (5 bases). V lost 9 bases, J lost 8 bases, and 16 bases lay in between. Germline V gene lookup returns CDR1 LNHDA and CDR2 SQIVND (reference sequence). This CDR3 region has 12 residues.

The count of this clone is one. V is TRBV6-5 and J is TRBJ2-1, with 7 positions matching TRBD1. This CDR3 has 15 residues. V lost 5 bases, J lost 4 bases, and 8 bases stayed unmatched. Germline V gene lookup returns CDR1 MNHEY and CDR2 SVGAGI. CDR3 bases: TGTGCCAGCAGTAGCCGGGACAGAACGTACAATGAGCAGTTCTTC. It translates to CASSSRDRTYNEQFF.

V usage is TRBV15 and J usage is TRBJ2-2; D is possibly TRBD2 (6 bases). V lost 1 base and J lost 9, with 18 bases in between. Germline V CDR1 and CDR2: LNHNV, YYDKDF (reference sequence). This CDR3 spans 16 amino acids. The CDR3 DNA is TGTGCCACCAGCAGAGTGAATAGCGGACCTTCGAGGGAGCTGTTTTTT. Translation gives CATSRVNSGPSRELFF. The whole variable domain, filled in from reference TRBV15 and TRBJ2-2, reads DAMVIQNPRYQVTQFGKPVTLSCSQTLNHNVMYWYQQKSSQAPKLLFHYYDKDFNNEADTPDNFQSRRPNTSFCFLDIRSPGLGDTAMYLCATSRVNSGPSRELFFGEGSRLTVL.

This chain joins TRBV9 and TRBJ1-2; D perhaps matches TRBD1 (5 bases). The germline CDR1 and CDR2 sequences are SGDLS and YYNGEE. The CDR3 spans 16 residues. V lost 4 bases and J lost 4, with 20 bases in between. The CDR3 bases are TGTGCCAGCAGCCCAAGGCAGGGAAAGGCGAGCTATGGCTACACCTTC. Translated: CASSPRQGKASYGYTF.

The chain links TRBV4-2 to TRBJ2-3; 12 nucleotides line up with TRBD2. V was clipped by 5 bases and J by 1 base; unmatched bases: 4. Germline CDR1 reads LGHNA; CDR2 reads YNFKEQ. CDR3 length: 16 amino acids. The CDR3 region is CASSSLAGGRTDTQYF. The DNA of the CDR3 is TGTGCCAGCAGCTCCCTAGCGGGAGGGCGCACAGATACGCAGTATTTT.

V is TRBV6-5 and J is TRBJ1-4, with 11 bases fitting TRBD1. V trimming: 3 bases; J trimming: 7 bases; junction bases outside the gene matches: 4. The germline V gene has CDR1 MNHEY and CDR2 SVGAGI. This CDR3 is built from 15 residues. The CDR3 DNA sequence: TGTGCCAGCAGTTATGCCGGGACAGGGGGTGAAAAACTGTTTTTT. Encoded protein: CASSYAGTGGEKLFF.

This clone is medium-sized by share. CDR3: CASSLAGVYNEQFF. Here the CDR3 DNA reads TGTGCCAGCAGCTTAGCGGGAGTCTACAATGAGCAGTTCTTC. V and J are TRBV7-6 and TRBJ2-1, with D possibly matching TRBD2 (5 bases). Trimming took off 0 bases at V and 3 bases at J, with 6 bases between the two ends. The CDR3 runs 14 residues. Per the germline V gene, CDR1 is SGHVS and CDR2 is FNYEAQ.

This chain joins TRBV9 and TRBJ2-1; possible D gene TRBD1, 6 bases. From germline, CDR1 is SGDLS and CDR2 YYNGEE. The CDR3 spans 11 residues. Between the trimmed V and J ends, which lost 9 bases and 8 bases, there was a span of 12 bases. The CDR3 DNA sequence: TGTGCCACCGACAGGCTCGATGAGCAGTTCTTC. Its protein is CATDRLDEQFF.

The rearrangement joins TRBV5-6 to TRBJ2-7, with 11 bases matching TRBD2. With 0 bases clipped from V and 4 bases from J, the junction kept 9 bases outside the gene matches. Germline CDR1 is SGHDT and CDR2 is YYEEEE. This CDR3 spans 17 amino acids. This CDR3 is CASSLELAGVGIYEQYF. The CDR3 DNA reads TGTGCCAGCAGCTTGGAACTAGCGGGAGTTGGCATATACGAGCAGTACTTC.

This chain links TRBV2 with TRBJ2-1; no definite D call. Germline V lookup: CDR1 SNHLY, CDR2 FYNNEI. V was trimmed by 2 bases and J by 5 bases, leaving 13 bases between them. The CDR3 covers 15 residues. DNA of the CDR3: TGTGCCAGCAGTGAACGGAGTACATCTAACAATGAGCAGTTCTTC. As protein: CASSERSTSNNEQFF.

This clone was counted a single time. The chain employs TRBV19 and TRBJ2-5; 12 nucleotides agree with TRBD2. V shed 5 bases and J 6 bases; nucleotides not matched to a gene: 10. The germline gives CDR1 LNHDA, CDR2 SQIVND (reference sequence). The CDR3 is 16 amino acids. CDR3: CASSPGLAGPLQTQYF. The CDR3 nucleotides are TGTGCCAGTAGTCCCGGACTAGCGGGACCTTTACAGACCCAGTACTTC.

The V gene is TRBV23-1, the J gene TRBJ2-5, with 8 nucleotides matching TRBD1. TRBV23-1 is an ORF, and what it does is uncertain. V shed 4 bases, J shed 2 bases, and the junction held 12 bases outside the gene matches. The CDR3 sequence is 17 residues long. The DNA of the CDR3 is TGCGCCAGCAGTCTTTTTTGGCAGGGACAGGAGCAAGAGACCCAGTACTTC. It specifies CASSLFWQGQEQETQYF.

This clone was detected once. The genes are TRBV6-1 and TRBJ1-2; TRBD1 matches 8 bases. The CDR3 extends over 16 amino acids. Germline CDR1 is MNHNS and CDR2 is SASEGT. Trimming took 2 bases from V and 0 from J; bases not matched to a gene: 5. CDR3 nucleotide sequence: TGTGCCAGCAGTGAACGGGACAGGCGAGCTAACTATGGCTACACCTTC. Protein sequence: CASSERDRRANYGYTF.

The V and J genes are TRBV28 and TRBJ2-7; 10 positions match TRBD2. V shed 5 bases, J shed 4 bases, and the junction held 14 bases outside the gene matches. CDR3 size: 17 residues. Germline CDR1 is MDHEN and CDR2 is SYDVKM. Here the CDR3 DNA reads TGTGCCAGCAGTGGAACCCTAGCGGGAGTAGGAATATACGAGCAGTACTTC. Translated: CASSGTLAGVGIYEQYF.

The chain links TRBV5-6 to TRBJ1-5; perhaps TRBD1 as D (6 bases). Looked up from germline, CDR1 is SGHDT and CDR2 is YYEEEE. V shed 5 bases and J shed 7 bases, with 13 bases lying between them. The CDR3 length is 13 residues. In DNA, the CDR3 is TGTGCCAGCAGTCAGGGGCGAGGGCAGCCCCAGCATTTT. Its protein product is CASSQGRGQPQHF.

This clone appeared a few times. The chain uses TRBV15 and TRBJ2-7; 9 bases agree with TRBD1. CDR1 LNHNV and CDR2 YYDKDF come from the germline V gene (reference sequence). The CDR3 is 17 amino acids. The trim removed 1 base at V and 2 bases at J, leaving 9 bases unmatched. The CDR3 DNA reads TGTGCCACCAGCAGAGCCGGGACAGGGTTGGGGGCCTACGAGCAGTACTTC. It translates to CATSRAGTGLGAYEQYF.